The 25 T cell receptor beta chains presented below share a single source sample, sequenced in a study of blood T cell repertoires in COVID-19. The table came from immunoSEQ multiplex PCR; TCRdb's copy has only in-frame clones and leaves some out. Among under 250,000 clones listed, 65% to 85% were seen once. The source material was PBMCs or T cells enriched from blood (not recorded which). The receptors were sampled from an older woman who had recovered from COVID-19.

This chain links TRBV7-9 with TRBJ1-6, with 7 bases identical to TRBD1. Germline V gene sequence: CDR1 SEHNR, CDR2 FQNEAQ (reference sequence). J lost 11 bases, V lost 0 bases, and 7 bases had no gene match. The CDR3 contains 15 residues. Here the CDR3 reads CASSLALGQRTPLHF. The CDR3 DNA reads TGTGCCAGCAGCTTAGCCTTGGGACAGCGGACACCCCTCCACTTT.

This chain joins TRBV18 and TRBJ1-4; tentatively, D is TRBD1 (5 bases). The CDR3 is 16 amino acids. The germline V and J ends were trimmed by 3 bases and 0 bases, with 11 bases remaining between them. CDR1 and CDR2 (germline): KGHSH, LQKENI. The CDR3 DNA is TGTGCCAGCTCACCTGGCAGGGTCACAACTAATGAAAAACTGTTTTTT. It codes for CASSPGRVTTNEKLFF.

The rearrangement links TRBV6-1 to TRBJ1-1, with D tentatively TRBD1 (6 bases). Germline CDR1 reads MNHNS; CDR2 reads SASEGT. The CDR3 has 13 residues. Trimming stripped 1 base from V and 8 bases from J, with 11 bases between. The CDR3 region is CASSEDIRGEAFF. The CDR3 bases are TGTGCCAGCAGTGAAGATATCAGGGGAGAAGCTTTCTTT.

CDR3 DNA: TGTGCCAGCAGTGCCCGACTTATCCGGGAGACCCAGTACTTC. Translating it yields CASSARLIRETQYF. The chain combines TRBV25-1 with TRBJ2-5; D remains unclear. The CDR3 extends over 14 amino acids. Germline V gene lookup returns CDR1 MGHDK and CDR2 SYGVNS. V lost 4 bases to trimming and J lost 5 bases, with 14 bases between them.

This chain connects TRBV27 to TRBJ2-3, with D possibly matching TRBD1 (7 bases). The germline V gene encodes CDR1 MNHEY and CDR2 SMNVEV (reference sequence). V gave up 2 bases and J gave up 4 bases, with 22 bases separating them. The CDR3 has 18 amino acids. CDR3 loop: CASSLRLPAGGIADTQYF. The DNA of the CDR3 is TGTGCCAGCAGTTTAAGGTTGCCCGCAGGGGGGATCGCAGATACGCAGTATTTT.

The V gene is TRBV5-4, the J gene TRBJ1-1; D remains ambiguous. The CDR3 sequence is 11 residues long. Germline V gene data show CDR1 as SGHNT and CDR2 as YYREEE (reference sequence). Between the trimmed V and J ends, which lost 4 bases and 2 bases, there was a span of 3 bases. CDR3 region: CASSLNTEAFF. DNA for the CDR3: TGTGCCAGCAGCCTCAACACTGAAGCTTTCTTT.

The J gene is TRBJ2-7, the V gene TRBV6-5, with D tentatively TRBD1 (5 bases). Germline values: CDR1 MNHEY, CDR2 SVGAGI. The CDR3 consists of 13 residues. The germline V and J ends were trimmed by 8 bases and 4 bases, with 15 bases remaining between them. The CDR3 sequence is CASGRSGYYEQYF. The CDR3, as DNA: TGTGCCAGCGGACGCTCAGGGTATTACGAGCAGTACTTC.

This chain uses TRBV5-1 with TRBJ1-6; the D is unclear. Germline V gene sequence: CDR1 SGHRS, CDR2 YFSETQ. The CDR3 has 15 amino acids. The V and J ends lost 0 bases and 4 bases respectively, with 8 bases between them. This CDR3 reads CASSLGVEYNSPLHF. Written as DNA, the CDR3 is TGCGCCAGCAGCTTGGGAGTAGAGTATAATTCACCCCTCCACTTT. Combining the CDR3 with reference TRBV5-1 and TRBJ1-6 gives the whole variable domain KAGVTQTPRYLIKTRGQQVTLSCSPISGHRSVSWYQQTPGQGLQFLFEYFSETQRNKGNFPGRFSGRQFSNSRSEMNVSTLELGDSALYLCASSLGVEYNSPLHFGNGTRLTVT.

CDR3 sequence: CASSFASGIYEQYF. The CDR3, as DNA: TGTGCCAGCAGCTTCGCGTCCGGGATCTACGAGCAGTACTTC. V usage is TRBV5-4 and J usage is TRBJ2-7, with TRBD2 as a possible D gene (5 bases). The ends were cut back, 2 bases at V and 3 bases at J, with 12 bases in the middle. Germline V gene sequence: CDR1 SGHNT, CDR2 YYREEE (reference sequence). CDR3 size: 14 residues. Combining the CDR3 with reference TRBV5-4 and TRBJ2-7 gives the whole variable domain ETGVTQSPTHLIKTRGQQVTLRCSSQSGHNTVSWYQQALGQGPQFIFQYYREEENGRGNFPPRFSGLQFPNYSSELNVNALELDDSALYLCASSFASGIYEQYFGPGTRLTVT.

The rearrangement links TRBV6-5 to TRBJ1-1; 7 positions agree with TRBD1. V gave up 4 bases and J gave up 5 bases; unmatched junction bases: 13. The germline V gene encodes CDR1 MNHEY and CDR2 SVGAGI. CDR3 size: 16 residues. CDR3: CASSFGGRGFLTEAFF. The CDR3 DNA follows: TGTGCCAGCAGTTTCGGTGGCAGGGGGTTTTTAACTGAAGCTTTCTTT.

The rearrangement links TRBV2 to TRBJ1-5; D is possibly TRBD1 (6 bases). The CDR3 length is 14 residues. The ends were cut back, 6 bases at V and 5 bases at J, with 14 bases in the middle. The V gene's germline CDR1 is SNHLY and CDR2 FYNNEI. The CDR3 protein is CASSPGTIDQPQHF. As DNA, the CDR3 is TGTGCCAGCAGCCCTGGGACAATCGATCAGCCCCAGCATTTT.

This chain links TRBV7-2 with TRBJ2-5, with D possibly matching TRBD2 (6 bases). Trimming removed 2 bases from V and 0 bases from J, with 16 bases in between. CDR3 size: 17 residues. Germline V lookup: CDR1 SGHTA, CDR2 FQGNSA. This CDR3 is CASSLRAAAGNQETQYF. Written as DNA, the CDR3 is TGTGCCAGCAGCTTACGCGCCGCAGCGGGTAACCAAGAGACCCAGTACTTC.

The rearrangement links TRBV19 to TRBJ1-5, with 9 nucleotides matching TRBD1. The CDR3 is 15 residues long. Germline lookup yields CDR1 LNHDA and CDR2 SQIVND (reference sequence). Germline trimming cut 3 bases from V and 7 bases from J; bases unmatched to any gene: 7. The CDR3 DNA sequence: TGTGCCAGTAGTATTGAACAGGGGGCAAGGCAGCCCCAGCATTTT. It specifies CASSIEQGARQPQHF. The complete variable domain, with remaining parts taken from reference TRBV19 and TRBJ1-5, reads DGGITQSPKYLFRKEGQNVTLSCEQNLNHDAMYWYRQDPGQGLRLIYYSQIVNDFQKGDIAEGYSVSREKKESFPLTVTSAQKNPTAFYLCASSIEQGARQPQHFGDGTRLSIL.

The chain uses TRBV4-2 and TRBJ1-4; 9 bases line up with TRBD1. The CDR3 spans 15 residues. Germline CDR1 reads LGHNA; CDR2 reads YNFKEQ. V was pared by 4 bases and J by 5 bases, with 5 bases of the junction left unmatched. CDR3 sequence (DNA): TGTGCCAGCAGCCCCCCGGGACAGGGAAATGAAAAACTGTTTTTT. Translating gives CASSPPGQGNEKLFF.

This rearrangement joins TRBV9 to TRBJ2-7; 7 nucleotides match TRBD2. This CDR3 spans 12 amino acids. The V segment lost 3 bases and the J segment 6 bases; nucleotides outside the gene matches: 3. Germline-derived CDR1 and CDR2 are SGDLS and YYNGEE. CDR3 nucleotides: TGTGCCAGCAGCGGGCCGGGAGGCGAGCAGTACTTC. This encodes CASSGPGGEQYF.

The chain uses TRBV29-1 and TRBJ2-1; D may be TRBD1 (9 bases). CDR3 size: 17 residues. Germline CDR1 and CDR2: SQVTM and ANQGSEA. The ends were cut back, 6 bases at V and 4 bases at J, with 25 bases in the middle. The DNA for the CDR3 is TGCAGCGTAACGGGACAGGGCTTGGTAGCGGGGTACAATGAGCAGTTCTTC. It specifies CSVTGQGLVAGYNEQFF.

This chain links TRBV4-1 with TRBJ1-2; D is perhaps TRBD1 (6 bases). Trimming took 3 bases from V and 0 from J, leaving 14 bases between them. This CDR3 contains 16 residues. Per germline, CDR1 MGHRA and CDR2 YSYEKL. In nucleotides, the CDR3 is TGCGCCAGCAGCCAGCCCACAGGGCGTACTAACTATGGCTACACCTTC. This gives the protein CASSQPTGRTNYGYTF.

V and J are TRBV18 and TRBJ1-1; 8 bases align to TRBD1. The CDR3 loop spans 13 amino acids. With 6 bases clipped from V and 8 bases from J, the junction kept 8 bases outside the gene matches. The germline gives CDR1 KGHSH, CDR2 LQKENI. CDR3: CASSAGGYREAFF. The CDR3 bases are TGTGCCAGCTCGGCAGGGGGCTATAGGGAAGCTTTCTTT.

By share of the sample, this clone is medium-sized. The chain links TRBV7-8 to TRBJ2-7; 9 nucleotides align to TRBD1. Germline CDR1 reads SGHVS; CDR2 reads FQNEAQ. The CDR3 sequence is 15 residues long. The V gene end was trimmed by 5 bases and the J gene end by 3 bases; junction bases not matched to a gene: 8. CDR3 region: CASSPAPDRGYEQYF. The CDR3 bases are TGTGCCAGCAGCCCAGCCCCGGACAGGGGCTACGAGCAGTACTTC.

V gene TRBV5-6 combines with J gene TRBJ1-2, with 7 bases aligning to TRBD1. The V and J ends lost 7 bases and 6 bases, in that order; junction bases with no gene match: 6. Germline assignment: CDR1 SGHDT and CDR2 YYEEEE. CDR3 length equals 12 residues. This CDR3 is CASGQTGNGYTF. The CDR3 region has the DNA TGTGCCAGCGGCCAGACAGGGAATGGCTACACCTTC. Supplemented by reference TRBV5-6 and TRBJ1-2, the full variable domain reads DAGVTQSPTHLIKTRGQQVTLRCSPKSGHDTVSWYQQALGQGPQFIFQYYEEEERQRGNFPDRFSGHQFPNYSSELNVNALLLGDSALYLCASGQTGNGYTFGSGTRLTVV.

The rearrangement uses TRBV18 and TRBJ2-2, with 8 bases lining up with TRBD1. Germline V lookup: CDR1 KGHSH, CDR2 LQKENI. The V and J ends lost 6 bases and 4 bases, in that order; junction bases with no gene match: 7. The CDR3 has 15 residues. The CDR3 coding sequence is TGTGCCAGCTCGTTGGTCGGACAGGGCACCGGGGAGCTGTTTTTT. Its protein product is CASSLVGQGTGELFF.

A few counts support this clone. The gene calls are TRBV7-8 and TRBJ2-7; weak D call: TRBD2 (7 bases). Trimming took off 4 bases at V and 6 bases at J, with 16 bases between the two ends. Germline CDR1 and CDR2: SGHVS and FQNEAQ. The length of the CDR3 is 14 residues. The CDR3 protein is CASSYPGGGGEQYF. The CDR3 coding sequence is TGTGCCAGCAGCTACCCCGGGGGAGGGGGCGAGCAGTACTTC.

The rearrangement links TRBV7-9 to TRBJ1-5, with D tentatively TRBD1 (6 bases). Looked up from germline, CDR1 is SEHNR and CDR2 is FQNEAQ (reference sequence). The germline V and J ends were trimmed by 1 base and 4 bases, with 8 bases remaining between them. This CDR3 region has 14 residues. The CDR3 reads CASSLGGHNQPQHF. The CDR3 DNA follows: TGTGCCAGCAGCTTAGGGGGACATAATCAGCCCCAGCATTTT.

This chain uses TRBV3-1 (or the pseudogene TRBV3-2) with TRBJ2-2; 7 bases agree with TRBD1. Per germline, CDR1 LGHDT and CDR2 YNNKEL (reference sequence). CDR3 size: 15 residues. The V and J ends lost 7 bases and 2 bases, in that order; junction bases with no gene match: 7. CDR3 DNA: TGTGCCAGCACCTCCGACAGGGAAAACACCGGGGAGCTGTTTTTT. This sequence encodes CASTSDRENTGELFF.

DNA for the CDR3: TGTGCCAGTAGGGAGGGGCCTGGCTCTACTCGGGGCTACACCTTC. This codes for CASREGPGSTRGYTF. The chain uses TRBV19 and TRBJ1-2, with D maybe TRBD1 (5 bases). Germline loops: CDR1 LNHDA, CDR2 SQIVND (reference sequence). The V end lost 6 bases, the J end lost 8 bases, and 22 bases lay between the germline ends. The CDR3 spans 15 residues.